Following are 21 T cell receptor beta chains from one sample sequenced in a study of cytotoxic CD8 clonotypes in ibrutinib-treated CLL. Clones were read by immunoSEQ multiplex PCR, and TCRdb kept only the in-frame ones, dropping some. Of under 200,000 clones detected, approximately 80% appear once; the ten largest clones hold about 4.5%. The specimen comprised PBMCs, sampled after 24 months of ibrutinib treatment. These TCRs come from a human donor with chronic lymphocytic leukemia.

V is TRBV5-1 and J is TRBJ2-5; D remains ambiguous. The CDR3 length is 11 residues. Germline values: CDR1 SGHRS, CDR2 YFSETQ. V was shortened by 0 bases and J by 5 bases, with 2 bases between the two germline ends. The DNA of the CDR3 is TGCGCCAGCAGCTTGGTCGAGACCCAGTACTTC. Its translation: CASSLVETQYF. The whole variable domain, filled in from reference TRBV5-1 and TRBJ2-5, reads KAGVTQTPRYLIKTRGQQVTLSCSPISGHRSVSWYQQTPGQGLQFLFEYFSETQRNKGNFPGRFSGRQFSNSRSEMNVSTLELGDSALYLCASSLVETQYFGPGTRLLVL.

This clone was observed a few times. The chain couples TRBV14 to TRBJ2-7; 7 bases align to TRBD1. CDR1 is SGHDN, CDR2 FVKESK, per germline. The CDR3 is 14 amino acids. V lost 4 bases and J lost 3; bases outside the gene matches: 6. The CDR3 loop is CASSRWTGNYEQYF. The CDR3 region has the DNA TGTGCCAGCAGCCGATGGACAGGAAACTACGAGCAGTACTTC.

The chain is built from TRBV9 and TRBJ1-5, with TRBD1 matching over 7 bases. CDR3 size: 14 residues. Germline V gives CDR1 SGDLS, CDR2 YYNGEE. After removal of 4 bases from V and 6 bases from J, the junction contained 7 bases not matched to a gene. The CDR3: CASSRTGERQPQHF. CDR3 coding DNA: TGTGCCAGCAGCCGGACAGGCGAGCGTCAGCCCCAGCATTTT.

This CDR3 is CASNQLAGVETQYF. The CDR3 nucleotides are TGTGCCAGCAATCAGCTAGCGGGAGTAGAGACCCAGTACTTC. This chain links TRBV2 with TRBJ2-5; 10 bases are shared with TRBD2. The CDR3 spans 14 residues. J gave up 4 bases and V 7 bases, and 6 bases lay outside the gene matches. The V gene's germline CDR1 is SNHLY and CDR2 FYNNEI.

This chain uses TRBV5-1 with TRBJ1-2; 9 bases align to TRBD1. The J segment lost 8 bases and the V segment lost 4 bases, leaving 9 bases of the junction unmatched. This CDR3 has 14 amino acids. Germline-derived CDR1 and CDR2 are SGHRS and YFSETQ. The CDR3 DNA reads TGCGCCAGCAGCCCAATAACGACAGGGGGAGGCTACACCTTC. Translating gives CASSPITTGGGYTF.

The V gene is TRBV19, the J gene TRBJ1-6; D perhaps matches TRBD1 (6 bases). Germline V gene lookup returns CDR1 LNHDA and CDR2 SQIVND (reference sequence). Deletions cut 1 base from V and 9 bases from J, with 16 bases between. The CDR3 runs 16 residues. The CDR3 DNA reads as TGTGCCAGTAGTATAGCCATCAGGGGCGCGGGTTCACCCCTCCACTTT. It yields the protein CASSIAIRGAGSPLHF.

This sequence joins TRBV6-6 and TRBJ1-4; the D gene is possibly TRBD1 (6 bases). The germline CDR1 and CDR2 sequences are MNHNY and SVGAGI (reference sequence). Trimming took 2 bases from V and 7 from J, leaving 8 bases between them. The CDR3 totals 13 residues. The CDR3 region is CASSYQGSEKLFF. In nucleotides, the CDR3 is TGTGCCAGCAGTTACCAGGGGAGTGAAAAACTGTTTTTT.

This clone occurred a few times. The V and J genes are TRBV30 and TRBJ2-7; D may be TRBD1 (6 bases). The V end lost 7 bases, the J end lost 7 bases, and 26 bases lay between the germline ends. The CDR3 has 15 amino acids. Germline-derived CDR1 and CDR2 are GTSNPN and SVGIG (reference sequence). The CDR3 nucleotides are TGTGCCTCCAACCGAAAAACCGCAGACAGGAGGGAGCAGTACTTC. Translation gives CASNRKTADRREQYF.

The J gene is TRBJ2-3, the V gene TRBV4-2; D not certain. Trimming left V 5 bases short and J 4 bases short, with 4 bases between. Germline lookup yields CDR1 LGHNA and CDR2 YNFKEQ. This CDR3 is 11 amino acids long. CDR3 nucleotide sequence: TGTGCCAGCAGCTTGGCAGATACGCAGTATTTT. Translation gives CASSLADTQYF.

This sequence joins TRBV6-6 and TRBJ2-7; the D is unclear. The V and J ends lost 4 bases and 5 bases respectively, with 6 bases between them. The germline V gene encodes CDR1 MNHNY and CDR2 SVGAGI (reference sequence). The CDR3 has 11 amino acids. This CDR3 reads CASSLGNEQYF. The CDR3 bases are TGTGCCAGCAGTTTAGGGAACGAGCAGTACTTC.

The count of this clone is one. The chain carries TRBV7-8 and TRBJ2-7, with TRBD2 as a possible D gene (5 bases). The germline V gene encodes CDR1 SGHVS and CDR2 FQNEAQ. V lost 0 bases to trimming and J lost 9 bases, with 9 bases between them. This CDR3 has 12 amino acids. The CDR3 nucleotides read TGTGCCAGCAGCTTAGCGGAGGCAGGGCAGTACTTC. This codes for CASSLAEAGQYF.

The rearrangement joins TRBV7-6 to TRBJ2-7; D is perhaps TRBD1 (6 bases). The CDR3 spans 13 residues. Germline values: CDR1 SGHVS, CDR2 FNYEAQ. The V and J ends lost 5 bases and 4 bases respectively, with 12 bases between them. The CDR3 reads CASSRGTWYEQYF. The CDR3 DNA follows: TGTGCCAGCAGCAGGGGGACATGGTACGAGCAGTACTTC.

The chain employs TRBV19 and TRBJ1-5; D is possibly TRBD1 (5 bases). The germline V gene has CDR1 LNHDA and CDR2 SQIVND (reference sequence). V was clipped by 3 bases and J by 2 bases, with 8 bases between them. The CDR3 loop spans 14 amino acids. CDR3: CASSISRGNQPQHF. The DNA of the CDR3 is TGTGCCAGTAGTATCTCCAGGGGCAATCAGCCCCAGCATTTT.

This chain connects TRBV7-2 to TRBJ1-3; no firm D call. This CDR3 has 12 amino acids. The ends were cut back, 7 bases at V and 5 bases at J, with 9 bases in the middle. In germline, CDR1 is SGHTA, CDR2 FQGNSA. CDR3 bases: TGTGCCAGCACGGACGGGCGAAACACCATATATTTT. Its protein product is CASTDGRNTIYF.

V usage is TRBV6-5 and J usage is TRBJ2-1; a possible D gene is TRBD1 (6 bases). V lost 8 bases and J 0 bases, leaving 14 bases between the germline ends. The CDR3 has 15 residues. The germline gives CDR1 MNHEY, CDR2 SVGAGI. In nucleotides, the CDR3 is TGTGCCAGCGCTAGGCAGGGGAGCTCCTACAATGAGCAGTTCTTC. Encoded protein: CASARQGSSYNEQFF.

V is TRBV5-1 and J is TRBJ1-1; the match to TRBD1 covers 9 bases. Trimming at V came to 7 bases and at J to 3 bases, leaving 4 bases not matched to a gene. This CDR3 is built from 13 residues. Germline CDR1 SGHRS, CDR2 YFSETQ. CDR3 DNA sequence: TGCGCCAGCGGGACAGGGTGGGACACTGAAGCTTTCTTT. Protein sequence: CASGTGWDTEAFF.

This sequence joins TRBV18 and TRBJ1-2, with a possible D match to TRBD1 (5 bases). Germline V gene sequence: CDR1 KGHSH, CDR2 LQKENI. The germline V and J ends were trimmed by 3 bases and 6 bases, with 14 bases remaining between them. The CDR3 spans 14 residues. The CDR3 DNA follows: TGTGCCAGCTCACCTACGCAGGGTCGGGATGGCTACACCTTC. The encoded protein is CASSPTQGRDGYTF.

The chain is built from TRBV2 and TRBJ2-7, with 9 bases aligning to TRBD2. CDR3 length: 15 residues. Germline V CDR1 and CDR2: SNHLY, FYNNEI. V lost 9 bases and J lost 6; bases outside the gene matches: 15. The CDR3 loop reads CASCGLAGLAREQYF. CDR3 in DNA: TGTGCCAGTTGTGGGCTAGCGGGGCTCGCGCGCGAGCAGTACTTC. Drawing the rest from reference TRBV2 and TRBJ2-7, the complete variable domain is EPEVTQTPSHQVTQMGQEVILRCVPISNHLYFYWYRQILGQKVEFLVSFYNNEISEKSEIFDDQFSVERPDGSNFTLKIRSTKLEDSAMYFCASCGLAGLAREQYFGPGTRLTVT.

This rearrangement joins TRBV6-6 to TRBJ2-7, with no clear D. V was trimmed by 7 bases and J by 4 bases, leaving 11 bases between them. Germline lookup yields CDR1 MNHNY and CDR2 SVGAGI (reference sequence). This CDR3 contains 12 residues. This chain's CDR3 is CASTKAKYEQYF. The CDR3 nucleotides are TGTGCCAGCACGAAGGCTAAATACGAGCAGTACTTC.

J is TRBJ2-7 and V is TRBV6-1, with a weak D call TRBD1 (6 bases). The germline V and J ends were trimmed by 6 bases and 0 bases, with 9 bases remaining between them. CDR1 and CDR2 (germline): MNHNS, SASEGT. This CDR3 has 13 amino acids. The CDR3 sequence: CASSDRLSYEQYF. As DNA, the CDR3 is TGTGCCAGCAGCGACAGGCTCTCCTACGAGCAGTACTTC.

This chain links TRBV5-1 with TRBJ1-1; D might be TRBD1 (5 bases). The germline gives CDR1 SGHRS, CDR2 YFSETQ. Trimming removed 4 bases at V and 0 bases at J, with 13 bases between. This CDR3 is built from 15 residues. The CDR3, as DNA: TGCGCCAGCAGCGGGGGACTGATCATGAACACTGAAGCTTTCTTT. Its protein is CASSGGLIMNTEAFF.